Each of the 29 T cell receptor beta chains below was sequenced from the same sample in a study of blood T cell repertoires in COVID-19. Clones were read by immunoSEQ multiplex PCR, and TCRdb kept only the in-frame ones, dropping some. Counted here are around 220,000 clones, around 80% occurring once; the ten biggest clones make up around 7.4%. What was sequenced was PBMCs or T cells enriched from blood (not recorded which). The receptors were sampled from a woman aged 40 to 55 with acute COVID-19.

The CDR3 sequence: CASSLGTSQETQYF. Written as DNA, the CDR3 is TGCGCCAGCAGCTTGGGGACTAGTCAAGAGACCCAGTACTTC. The V call is TRBV5-1, the J call TRBJ2-5; 7 bases agree with TRBD2. This CDR3 is 14 amino acids long. V lost 0 bases to trimming and J lost 2 bases; unmatched junction nucleotides: 1. From germline, CDR1 is SGHRS and CDR2 YFSETQ.

V and J are TRBV27 and TRBJ2-1; possibly TRBD2 for D (5 bases). The germline gives CDR1 MNHEY, CDR2 SMNVEV (reference sequence). Between the trimmed V and J ends, which lost 2 bases and 9 bases, there was a span of 14 bases. The CDR3 is made up of 14 amino acids. This chain's CDR3 is CASSLQALRGEQFF. The CDR3 region has the DNA TGTGCCAGCAGTTTACAAGCCCTCCGGGGTGAGCAGTTCTTC.

This chain's CDR3 is CASSQGRATAAFF. The CDR3 nucleotides are TGTGCCAGCAGCCAAGGGCGGGCAACTGCCGCTTTCTTT. This chain uses TRBV14 with TRBJ1-1; the D is unclear. Trimming pared 1 base from V and 11 bases from J, leaving 14 bases between. Germline assignment: CDR1 SGHDN and CDR2 FVKESK. The CDR3 covers 13 residues.

The chain links TRBV18 to TRBJ2-3, with a possible D match to TRBD1 (5 bases). The CDR3 length is 17 residues. The germline V gene has CDR1 KGHSH and CDR2 LQKENI. V lost 1 base and J 0 bases, leaving 14 bases between the germline ends. CDR3 coding DNA: TGTGCCAGCTCACCACGAACAGGTACTCGAAGCACAGATACGCAGTATTTT. It translates to CASSPRTGTRSTDTQYF.

The rearrangement joins TRBV7-9 to TRBJ2-6; no clear D gene. CDR1 is SEHNR and CDR2 is FQNEAQ in the germline V gene (reference sequence). Deletions cut 5 bases from V and 6 bases from J, with 8 bases between. The CDR3 length is 13 residues. The CDR3 loop reads CASSGPLANVLTF. CDR3 nucleotides: TGTGCCAGCAGCGGGCCTCTGGCCAACGTCCTGACTTTC.

CDR3 amino acids: CASSRTPSGSEAFF. The CDR3 region has the DNA TGTGCCAGCTCACGGACCCCCTCAGGGTCTGAAGCTTTCTTT. The rearrangement joins TRBV18 to TRBJ1-1, with D perhaps matching TRBD1 (5 bases). CDR1 is KGHSH and CDR2 is LQKENI in the germline V gene. The length of the CDR3 is 14 residues. V lost 4 bases to trimming and J lost 6 bases, with 15 bases between them.

The J gene is TRBJ2-3, the V gene TRBV5-1; TRBD2 is a possible D gene (7 bases). This CDR3 contains 15 residues. V was cut by 4 bases and J by 6 bases, with 18 bases left in between. The germline gives CDR1 SGHRS, CDR2 YFSETQ. The CDR3 is CASSTFAGASDTQYF. In nucleotides, the CDR3 is TGCGCCAGCAGCACCTTCGCGGGGGCCAGTGATACGCAGTATTTT.

The chain employs TRBV9 and TRBJ1-2, with 7 bases matching TRBD1. The CDR3 sequence is 14 residues long. Germline lookup yields CDR1 SGDLS and CDR2 YYNGEE. After removal of 0 bases from V and 7 bases from J, the junction contained 6 bases not matched to a gene. The CDR3 protein is CASSVADRAGGYTF. The CDR3 DNA is TGTGCCAGCAGCGTAGCCGACAGGGCGGGTGGCTACACCTTC.

The gene calls are TRBV29-1 and TRBJ1-4, with D unresolved. V lost 7 bases to trimming and J lost 5 bases, with 14 bases between them. Germline V gene lookup returns CDR1 SQVTM and CDR2 ANQGSEA. This CDR3 region has 13 residues. CDR3 loop: CSALPMGNEKLFF. CDR3 DNA: TGCAGCGCTTTGCCAATGGGCAATGAAAAACTGTTTTTT.

This rearrangement joins TRBV25-1 to TRBJ1-2; 10 nucleotides line up with TRBD1. This CDR3 contains 14 residues. CDR1 and CDR2 from the germline V gene are MGHDK and SYGVNS. Trimming removed 6 bases from V and 2 bases from J; junction bases left unmatched: 3. CDR3 sequence (DNA): TGTGCCAGCAGGGGACAGGGGATAAACTATGGCTACACCTTC. Its translation is CASRGQGINYGYTF.

This clone was seen just once. The chain is built from TRBV5-1 and TRBJ1-2; D not certain. Germline CDR1 SGHRS, CDR2 YFSETQ. Trimming stripped 4 bases from V and 5 bases from J, with 12 bases between. The length of the CDR3 is 13 residues. The CDR3 reads CASSQAQTYGYTF. Written as DNA, the CDR3 is TGCGCCAGCAGCCAAGCACAGACATATGGCTACACCTTC. The whole variable domain, filled in from reference TRBV5-1 and TRBJ1-2, reads KAGVTQTPRYLIKTRGQQVTLSCSPISGHRSVSWYQQTPGQGLQFLFEYFSETQRNKGNFPGRFSGRQFSNSRSEMNVSTLELGDSALYLCASSQAQTYGYTFGSGTRLTVV.

This clone was observed once. The chain combines TRBV29-1 with TRBJ1-1; a weak D match, TRBD1 (6 bases). The CDR3 runs to 13 residues. Germline V CDR1 and CDR2: SQVTM, ANQGSEA. Trimming shortened V by 7 bases and J by 1 base, and 13 bases separated the two germline ends. CDR3 region: CSALDRSNTEAFF. The CDR3 coding sequence is TGCAGCGCTCTTGACAGGTCGAACACTGAAGCTTTCTTT.

The V call is TRBV5-1, the J call TRBJ2-7; 9 nucleotides match TRBD1. V shed 2 bases, J shed 7 bases, and the junction held 10 bases outside the gene matches. Germline loops: CDR1 SGHRS, CDR2 YFSETQ. This CDR3 is built from 15 residues. CDR3 bases: TGCGCCAGCAGCTTAGGACAGGGGAGGACGGGTGAGCAGTACTTC. Translation: CASSLGQGRTGEQYF.

J is TRBJ1-6 and V is TRBV27; TRBD1 matches at 7 bases. The V and J ends lost 6 bases and 9 bases, in that order; junction bases with no gene match: 8. The germline gives CDR1 MNHEY, CDR2 SMNVEV (reference sequence). This CDR3 contains 14 residues. CDR3: CASRETGLGSPLHF. The CDR3 bases are TGTGCCAGCAGGGAGACAGGGCTCGGTTCACCCCTCCACTTT.

The chain links TRBV28 to TRBJ1-3; 7 bases map to TRBD1. CDR3 size: 16 residues. With 1 base clipped from V and 1 base from J, the junction kept 4 bases outside the gene matches. Germline-derived CDR1 and CDR2 are MDHEN and SYDVKM. The CDR3 DNA reads as TGTGCCAGCAGTTTATCAGGGGGATCTTCTGGAAACACCATATATTTT. It translates to CASSLSGGSSGNTIYF.

The V call is TRBV14, the J call TRBJ2-5; TRBD2 agrees at 7 bases. The CDR3 sequence is 16 residues long. Per germline, CDR1 SGHDN and CDR2 FVKESK. V lost 0 bases to trimming and J lost 4 bases; unmatched junction nucleotides: 8. The CDR3: CASSQDLQRGRETQYF. In DNA form, the CDR3 reads TGTGCCAGCAGCCAAGACTTACAGCGGGGTAGAGAGACCCAGTACTTC. Supplemented by reference TRBV14 and TRBJ2-5, the full variable domain reads EAGVTQFPSHSVIEKGQTVTLRCDPISGHDNLYWYRRVMGKEIKFLLHFVKESKQDESGMPNNRFLAERTGGTYSTLKVQPAELEDSGVYFCASSQDLQRGRETQYFGPGTRLLVL.

This clone appeared a single time. This CDR3 reads CASRSPGTGERGYTF. CDR3 nucleotide sequence: TGTGCCAGCAGAAGTCCCGGGACAGGGGAAAGGGGCTACACCTTC. This rearrangement joins TRBV28 to TRBJ1-2; 10 bases line up with TRBD1. The CDR3 is 15 residues long. CDR1 MDHEN and CDR2 SYDVKM come from the germline V gene. The trim removed 6 bases at V and 8 bases at J, leaving 12 bases unmatched.

The CDR3 sequence is CASSFGASGNTIYF. The CDR3 DNA follows: TGTGCCAGCAGTTTCGGAGCCTCTGGAAACACCATATATTTT. The genes are TRBV6-5 and TRBJ1-3; no clear D gene. Per germline, CDR1 MNHEY and CDR2 SVGAGI. Trimming took 4 bases from V and 0 from J, leaving 7 bases between them. The CDR3 runs 14 residues.

This clone has just one count. The chain is built from TRBV19 and TRBJ2-6; 12 nucleotides agree with TRBD1. The CDR3 length is 20 residues. J was trimmed by 0 bases and V by 1 base; bases with no gene match: 7. Looked up from germline, CDR1 is LNHDA and CDR2 is SQIVND (reference sequence). CDR3 nucleotide sequence: TGTGCCAGTAGTATAGGGATACCGGGACAGGGGGCCTCTGGGGCCAACGTCCTGACTTTC. This gives the protein CASSIGIPGQGASGANVLTF.

This chain uses TRBV18 with TRBJ2-7, with D possibly being TRBD1 (5 bases). The V end lost 6 bases, the J end lost 3 bases, and 15 bases lay between the germline ends. CDR3 length: 14 amino acids. Germline-derived CDR1 and CDR2 are KGHSH and LQKENI. The CDR3 DNA reads TGTGCCAGCTCCGAACGACAGTCCGACTACGAGCAGTACTTC. Its translation is CASSERQSDYEQYF.

Here the CDR3 DNA reads TGTGCCAGCAGCACCCGGAGACTAGCGGGCCTTACGAAGCCCTACGAGCAGTACTTC. It yields the protein CASSTRRLAGLTKPYEQYF. The chain is built from TRBV28 and TRBJ2-7; the match to TRBD2 covers 10 bases. V dropped 6 bases and J dropped 2; count of bases not matched to a gene: 19. Germline V gene lookup returns CDR1 MDHEN and CDR2 SYDVKM. The CDR3 sequence is 19 residues long.

V and J are TRBV7-2 and TRBJ2-2; no definite D call. Trimming stripped 0 bases from V and 1 base from J, with 9 bases between. Germline V gene data show CDR1 as SGHTA and CDR2 as FQGNSA. The CDR3 sequence is 16 residues long. DNA for the CDR3: TGTGCCAGCAGCTTAGCGCGGCCAGTGAACACCGGGGAGCTGTTTTTT. It yields the protein CASSLARPVNTGELFF. The entire variable domain, with the rest obtained from reference TRBV7-2 and TRBJ2-2, is as follows: GAGVSQSPSNKVTEKGKDVELRCDPISGHTALYWYRQSLGQGLEFLIYFQGNSAPDKSGLPSDRFSAERTGGSVSTLTIQRTQQEDSAVYLCASSLARPVNTGELFFGEGSRLTVL.

The V call is TRBV28, the J call TRBJ2-4; 9 nucleotides agree with TRBD1. This CDR3 region has 16 residues. The germline V gene encodes CDR1 MDHEN and CDR2 SYDVKM. The junction had 14 bases not matched to a gene; V was cut back by 6 bases and J by 8 bases. The CDR3 nucleotides read TGTGCCAGCAGAACTATACTCGGGACAGGGAGGGACATTCAGTACTTC. Residues: CASRTILGTGRDIQYF.

The gene calls are TRBV5-4 and TRBJ1-6, with 7 bases that match TRBD1. The CDR3 has 15 amino acids. The germline V gene encodes CDR1 SGHNT and CDR2 YYREEE (reference sequence). Trimming removed 3 bases from V and 5 bases from J; junction bases left unmatched: 5. Here the CDR3 DNA reads TGTGCCAGCAGCTATGGGACAGCTAATAATTCACCCCTCCACTTT. It yields the protein CASSYGTANNSPLHF.

This clone was observed a few times. The chain joins TRBV29-1 to TRBJ1-4; 7 bases are a match to TRBD1. Germline-derived CDR1 and CDR2 are SQVTM and ANQGSEA. The CDR3 runs 13 residues. The DNA for the CDR3 is TGCAGTGCACAGGGGATAGGCGCTGAAAAACTGTTTTTT. This encodes CSAQGIGAEKLFF.

The chain employs TRBV7-6 and TRBJ2-3, with TRBD1 identical over 7 bases. Trimming took 0 bases from V and 2 from J; bases not matched to a gene: 5. The CDR3 runs to 16 residues. The germline V gene has CDR1 SGHVS and CDR2 FNYEAQ. CDR3 nucleotides: TGTGCCAGCAGCTTAGCGTCCGGGACAGTCACAGATACGCAGTATTTT. Translated, it gives CASSLASGTVTDTQYF.

The genes are TRBV7-9 and TRBJ1-6; D uncertain. This CDR3 region has 16 residues. V was cut by 4 bases and J by 3 bases, with 13 bases left in between. Germline V gene data show CDR1 as SEHNR and CDR2 as FQNEAQ (reference sequence). CDR3 sequence: CASSSRDKYYNSPLHF. The CDR3 DNA reads TGTGCCAGCAGCTCACGTGACAAGTACTATAATTCACCCCTCCACTTT.

The J gene is TRBJ1-1, the V gene TRBV7-2; D is perhaps TRBD1 (5 bases). The V end lost 5 bases, the J end lost 1 base, and 11 bases lay between the germline ends. Germline values: CDR1 SGHTA, CDR2 FQGNSA. CDR3 length equals 14 residues. CDR3 protein: CASSLGGSNTEAFF. In DNA form, the CDR3 reads TGTGCCAGCAGCCTGGGGGGATCGAACACTGAAGCTTTCTTT.

The chain has TRBV7-8 and TRBJ2-1; weak D call: TRBD2 (5 bases). This CDR3 spans 17 amino acids. Germline V gives CDR1 SGHVS, CDR2 FQNEAQ. V lost 5 bases to trimming and J lost 0 bases, with 17 bases between them. The CDR3 here is CASSTQNRRSSYNEQFF. The CDR3 DNA reads as TGTGCCAGCAGCACACAGAATAGGAGGAGCTCCTACAATGAGCAGTTCTTC.